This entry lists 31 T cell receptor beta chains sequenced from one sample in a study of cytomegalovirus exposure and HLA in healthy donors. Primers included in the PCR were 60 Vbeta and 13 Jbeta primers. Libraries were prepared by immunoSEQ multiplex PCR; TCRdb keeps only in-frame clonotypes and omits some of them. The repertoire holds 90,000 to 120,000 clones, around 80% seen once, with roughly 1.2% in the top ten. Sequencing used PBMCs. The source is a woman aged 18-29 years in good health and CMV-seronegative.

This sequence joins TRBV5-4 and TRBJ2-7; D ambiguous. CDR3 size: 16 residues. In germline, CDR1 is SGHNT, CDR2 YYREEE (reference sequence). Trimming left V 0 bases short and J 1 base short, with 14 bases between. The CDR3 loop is CASSLGLGTLSYEQYF. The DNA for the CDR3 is TGTGCCAGCAGCTTGGGTCTGGGCACGCTATCCTACGAGCAGTACTTC.

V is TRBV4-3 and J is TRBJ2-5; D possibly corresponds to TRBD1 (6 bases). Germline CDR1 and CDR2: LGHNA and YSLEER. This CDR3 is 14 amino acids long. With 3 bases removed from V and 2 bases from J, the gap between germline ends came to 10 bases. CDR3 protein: CASSHPGQQETQYF. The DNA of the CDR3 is TGCGCCAGCAGCCATCCGGGACAACAAGAGACCCAGTACTTC.

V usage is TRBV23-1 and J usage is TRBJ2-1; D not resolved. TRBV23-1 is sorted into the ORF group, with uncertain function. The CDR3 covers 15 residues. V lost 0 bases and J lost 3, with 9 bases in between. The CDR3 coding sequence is TGCGCCAGCAGTCAATCGGCAGGAATCTACAATGAGCAGTTCTTC. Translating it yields CASSQSAGIYNEQFF.

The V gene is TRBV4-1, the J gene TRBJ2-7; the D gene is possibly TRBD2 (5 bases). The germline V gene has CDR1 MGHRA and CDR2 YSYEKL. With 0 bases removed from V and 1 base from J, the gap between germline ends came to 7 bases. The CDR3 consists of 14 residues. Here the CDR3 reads CASSQEGGSYEQYF. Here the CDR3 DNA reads TGCGCCAGCAGCCAAGAAGGCGGGTCCTACGAGCAGTACTTC.

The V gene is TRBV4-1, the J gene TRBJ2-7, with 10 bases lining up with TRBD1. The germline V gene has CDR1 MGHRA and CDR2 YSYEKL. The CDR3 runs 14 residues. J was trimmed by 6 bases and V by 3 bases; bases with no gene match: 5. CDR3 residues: CASSQRQGAGEQYF. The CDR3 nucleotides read TGCGCCAGCAGCCAGAGACAGGGGGCGGGCGAGCAGTACTTC.

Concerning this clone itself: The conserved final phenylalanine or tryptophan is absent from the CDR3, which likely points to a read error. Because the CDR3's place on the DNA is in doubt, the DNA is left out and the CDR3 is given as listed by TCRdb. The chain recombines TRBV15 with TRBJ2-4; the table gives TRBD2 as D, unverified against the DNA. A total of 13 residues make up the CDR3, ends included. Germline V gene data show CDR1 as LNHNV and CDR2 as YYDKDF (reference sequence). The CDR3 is CATSRDKGGLIDL.

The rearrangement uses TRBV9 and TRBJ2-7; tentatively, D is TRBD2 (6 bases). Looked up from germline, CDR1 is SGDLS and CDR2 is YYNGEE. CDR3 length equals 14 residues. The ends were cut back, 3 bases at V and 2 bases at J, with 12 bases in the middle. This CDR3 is CASSEGGSTYEQYF. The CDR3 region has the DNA TGTGCCAGCAGCGAGGGAGGCAGTACCTACGAGCAGTACTTC.

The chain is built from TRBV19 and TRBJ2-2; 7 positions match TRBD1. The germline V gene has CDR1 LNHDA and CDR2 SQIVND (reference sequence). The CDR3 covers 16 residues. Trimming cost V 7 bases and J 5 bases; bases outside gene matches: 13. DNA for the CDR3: TGTGCCAGTACCAAAAACCGGGACAGTGATACCGGGGAGCTGTTTTTT. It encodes CASTKNRDSDTGELFF.

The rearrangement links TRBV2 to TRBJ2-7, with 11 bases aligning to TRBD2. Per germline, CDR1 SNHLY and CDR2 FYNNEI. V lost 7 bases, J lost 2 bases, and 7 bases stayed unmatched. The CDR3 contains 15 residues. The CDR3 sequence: CASNHLAGGTYEQYF. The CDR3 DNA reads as TGTGCCAGCAACCATCTAGCGGGGGGAACCTACGAGCAGTACTTC.

CDR3 region: CASSTKGGLGGGYTF. In nucleotides, the CDR3 is TGTGCCAGCAGCACTAAAGGGGGCCTAGGAGGTGGCTACACCTTC. The V and J genes are TRBV28 and TRBJ1-2, with 7 bases matching TRBD1. The CDR3 is 15 amino acids. From germline, CDR1 is MDHEN and CDR2 SYDVKM. The junction had 14 bases not matched to a gene; V was cut back by 6 bases and J by 7 bases.

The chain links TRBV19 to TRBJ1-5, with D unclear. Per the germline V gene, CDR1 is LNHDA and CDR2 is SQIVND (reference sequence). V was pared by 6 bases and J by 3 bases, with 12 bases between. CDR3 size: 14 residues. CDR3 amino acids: CASRAEYNNQPQHF. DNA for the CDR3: TGTGCCAGTAGGGCAGAATATAACAATCAGCCCCAGCATTTT.

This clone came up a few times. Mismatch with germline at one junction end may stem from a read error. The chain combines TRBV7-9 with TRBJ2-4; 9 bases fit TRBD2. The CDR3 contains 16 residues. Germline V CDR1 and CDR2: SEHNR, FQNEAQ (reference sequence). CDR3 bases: TGTTCCAGCAGCTTAGCGGCGGGGGGGGTCAAAAACATTCAGTACTTC. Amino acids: CSSSLAAGGVKNIQYF.

The CDR3 sequence: CASSFGSEAFF. The DNA of the CDR3 is TGTGCCAGCAGTTTCGGTAGTGAGGCTTTCTTT. The chain carries TRBV27 and TRBJ1-1, with no clear D. Germline lookup yields CDR1 MNHEY and CDR2 SMNVEV (reference sequence). CDR3 length: 11 amino acids. V gave up 3 bases and J gave up 11 bases, with 10 bases separating them.

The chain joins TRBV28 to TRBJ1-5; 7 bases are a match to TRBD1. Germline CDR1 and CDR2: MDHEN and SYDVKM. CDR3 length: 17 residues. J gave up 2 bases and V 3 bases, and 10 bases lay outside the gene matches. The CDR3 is CASSFPAHRGGNQPQHF. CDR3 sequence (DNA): TGTGCCAGCAGTTTTCCGGCTCACAGGGGAGGCAATCAGCCCCAGCATTTT.

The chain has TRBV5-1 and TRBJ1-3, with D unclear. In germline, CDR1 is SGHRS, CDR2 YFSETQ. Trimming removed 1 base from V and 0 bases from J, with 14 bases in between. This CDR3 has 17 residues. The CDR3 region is CASSLKETRGSGNTIYF. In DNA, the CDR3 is TGCGCCAGCAGCTTGAAAGAGACACGGGGCTCTGGAAACACCATATATTTT. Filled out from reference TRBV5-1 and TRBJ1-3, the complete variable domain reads KAGVTQTPRYLIKTRGQQVTLSCSPISGHRSVSWYQQTPGQGLQFLFEYFSETQRNKGNFPGRFSGRQFSNSRSEMNVSTLELGDSALYLCASSLKETRGSGNTIYFGEGSWLTVV.

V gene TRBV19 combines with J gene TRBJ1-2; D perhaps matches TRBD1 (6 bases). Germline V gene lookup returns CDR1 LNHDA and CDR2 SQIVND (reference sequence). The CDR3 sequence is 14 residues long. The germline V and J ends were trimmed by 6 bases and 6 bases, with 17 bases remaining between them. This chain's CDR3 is CASSRHRQEDGYTF. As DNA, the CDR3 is TGTGCCAGTAGCCGACATCGACAGGAAGATGGCTACACCTTC.

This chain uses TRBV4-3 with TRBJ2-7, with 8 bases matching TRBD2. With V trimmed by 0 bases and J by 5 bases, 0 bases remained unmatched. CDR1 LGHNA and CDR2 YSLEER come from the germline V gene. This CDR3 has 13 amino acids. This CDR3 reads CASSQETSDEQYF. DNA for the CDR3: TGCGCCAGCAGCCAAGAGACTAGCGACGAGCAGTACTTC.

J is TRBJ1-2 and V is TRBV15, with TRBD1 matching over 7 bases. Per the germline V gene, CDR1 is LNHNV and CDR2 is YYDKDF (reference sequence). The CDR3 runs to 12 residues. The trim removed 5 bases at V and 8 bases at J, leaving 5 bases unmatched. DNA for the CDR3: TGTGCCACCAGCCCTGAGACAGGGGGCTACACCTTC. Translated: CATSPETGGYTF.

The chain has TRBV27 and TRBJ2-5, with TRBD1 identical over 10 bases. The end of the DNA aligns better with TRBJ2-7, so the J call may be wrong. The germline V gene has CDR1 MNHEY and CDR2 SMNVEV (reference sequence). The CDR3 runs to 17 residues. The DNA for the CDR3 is TGTGCCAGCAGCCAACGAACCCCCGGGACAGGGGCCTACGAGCAGTACTTC. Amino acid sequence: CASSQRTPGTGAYEQYF.

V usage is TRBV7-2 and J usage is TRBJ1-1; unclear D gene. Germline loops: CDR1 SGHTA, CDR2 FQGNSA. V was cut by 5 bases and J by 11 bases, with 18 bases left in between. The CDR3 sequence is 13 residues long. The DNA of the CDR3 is TGTGCCAGCAGCCCCGGGGAGGGCCTCCGGGCTTTCTTT. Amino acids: CASSPGEGLRAFF.

For the CDR3, the DNA is TGTGCCAGCAGTTCCCAGCGGGATTCGCCCTCCTACGAGCAGTACTTC. Its protein is CASSSQRDSPSYEQYF. The chain links TRBV28 to TRBJ2-7; 7 positions match TRBD2. The CDR3 is 16 residues long. Germline trimming cut 4 bases from V and 0 bases from J; bases unmatched to any gene: 9. Looked up from germline, CDR1 is MDHEN and CDR2 is SYDVKM.

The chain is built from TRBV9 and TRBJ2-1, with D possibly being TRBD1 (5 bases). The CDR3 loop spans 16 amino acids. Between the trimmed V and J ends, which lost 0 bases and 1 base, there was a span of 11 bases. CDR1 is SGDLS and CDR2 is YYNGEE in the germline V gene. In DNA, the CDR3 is TGTGCCAGCAGCGTAGCTCTTAGGGGTTCCTACAATGAGCAGTTCTTC. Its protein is CASSVALRGSYNEQFF.

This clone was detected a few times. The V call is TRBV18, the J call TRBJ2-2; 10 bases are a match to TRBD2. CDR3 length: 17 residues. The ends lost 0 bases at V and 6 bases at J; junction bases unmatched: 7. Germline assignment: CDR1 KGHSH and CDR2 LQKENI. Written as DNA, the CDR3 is TGTGCCAGCTCACCACCAAAGCTAGCGGGAGTTTCCGGGGAGCTGTTTTTT. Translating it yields CASSPPKLAGVSGELFF.

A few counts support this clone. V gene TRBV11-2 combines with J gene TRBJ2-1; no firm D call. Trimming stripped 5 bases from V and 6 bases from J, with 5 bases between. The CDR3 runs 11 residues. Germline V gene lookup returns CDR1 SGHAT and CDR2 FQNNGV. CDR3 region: CASSLFNEQFF. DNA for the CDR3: TGTGCCAGCAGCCTCTTCAATGAGCAGTTCTTC. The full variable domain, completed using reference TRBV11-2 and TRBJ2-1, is EAGVAQSPRYKIIEKRQSVAFWCNPISGHATLYWYQQILGQGPKLLIQFQNNGVVDDSQLPKDRFSAERLKGVDSTLKIQPAKLEDSAVYLCASSLFNEQFFGPGTRLTVL.

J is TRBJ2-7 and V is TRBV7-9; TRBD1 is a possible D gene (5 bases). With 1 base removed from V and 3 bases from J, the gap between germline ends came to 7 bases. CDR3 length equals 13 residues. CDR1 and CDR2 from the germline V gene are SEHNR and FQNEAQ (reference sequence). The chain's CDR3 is CASSLGTYYEQYF. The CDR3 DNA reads TGTGCCAGCAGCTTAGGGACATACTACGAGCAGTACTTC.

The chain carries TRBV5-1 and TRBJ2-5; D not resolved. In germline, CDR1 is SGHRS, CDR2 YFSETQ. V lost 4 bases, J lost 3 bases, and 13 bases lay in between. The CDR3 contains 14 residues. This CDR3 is CASSPIPSEETQYF. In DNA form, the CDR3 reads TGCGCCAGCAGCCCAATACCCTCAGAAGAGACCCAGTACTTC.

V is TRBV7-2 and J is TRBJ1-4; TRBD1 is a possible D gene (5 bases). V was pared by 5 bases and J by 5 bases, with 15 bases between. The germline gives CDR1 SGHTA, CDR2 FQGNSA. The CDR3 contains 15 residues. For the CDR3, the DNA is TGTGCCAGCAGCCGGGGGGGGAGCCGAAATGAAAAACTGTTTTTT. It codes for CASSRGGSRNEKLFF.

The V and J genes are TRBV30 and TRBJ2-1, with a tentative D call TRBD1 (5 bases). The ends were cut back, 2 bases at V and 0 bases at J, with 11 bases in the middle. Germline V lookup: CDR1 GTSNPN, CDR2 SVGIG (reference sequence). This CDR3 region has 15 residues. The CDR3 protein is CAWSTRQRSYNEQFF. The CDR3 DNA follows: TGTGCCTGGAGTACGCGACAGCGCTCCTACAATGAGCAGTTCTTC.

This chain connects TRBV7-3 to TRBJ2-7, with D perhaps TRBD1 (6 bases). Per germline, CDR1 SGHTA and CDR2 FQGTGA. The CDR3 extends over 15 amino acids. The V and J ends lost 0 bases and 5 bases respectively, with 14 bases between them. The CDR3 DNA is TGTGCCAGCAGCTTAACGTCAGGGGTTGGTGACGAGCAGTACTTC. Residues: CASSLTSGVGDEQYF.

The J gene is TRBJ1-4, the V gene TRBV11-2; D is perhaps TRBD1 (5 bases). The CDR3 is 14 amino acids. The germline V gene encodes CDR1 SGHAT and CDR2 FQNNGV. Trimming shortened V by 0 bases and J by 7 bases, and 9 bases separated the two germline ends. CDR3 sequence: CASSLDRAGEKLFF. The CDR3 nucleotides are TGTGCCAGCAGCTTAGACAGGGCTGGTGAAAAACTGTTTTTT.

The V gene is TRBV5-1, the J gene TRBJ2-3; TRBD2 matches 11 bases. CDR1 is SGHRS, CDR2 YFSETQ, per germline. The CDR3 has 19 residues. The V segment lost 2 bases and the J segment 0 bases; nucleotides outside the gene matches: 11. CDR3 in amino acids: CASSLGGLAGGSSTDTQYF. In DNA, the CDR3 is TGCGCCAGCAGCTTAGGTGGTCTAGCGGGGGGCTCCAGCACAGATACGCAGTATTTT.